The 7 T cell receptor beta chains in this list originate from one sample, sequenced in a study of shared clonotypes between healthy human individuals. The method was immunoSEQ multiplex PCR; TCRdb's version includes in-frame clones alone and lacks a portion of them. The sample records 2 million to 3 million clones, 93% being singletons. The sequenced sample consisted of naive CD4+ T cells from PBMCs. The subset is: CD45RA+ positively selected. These receptors all come from a man aged 18 to 30 in good health. Some clones in this sample may be carry-over from other donors' samples.

V gene TRBV7-2 combines with J gene TRBJ2-6; D is uncertain. The CDR3 covers 11 residues. V lost 5 bases and J 11 bases, leaving 7 bases between the germline ends. Germline V gene lookup returns CDR1 SGHTA and CDR2 FQGNSA. CDR3 nucleotides: TGTGCCAGCAGCGTCAGCCACGTCCTGACTTTC. Translating it yields CASSVSHVLTF. The entire variable domain, with the rest obtained from reference TRBV7-2 and TRBJ2-6, is as follows: GAGVSQSPSNKVTEKGKDVELRCDPISGHTALYWYRQSLGQGLEFLIYFQGNSAPDKSGLPSDRFSAERTGGSVSTLTIQRTQQEDSAVYLCASSVSHVLTFGAGSRLTVL.

On this clone itself: The same CDR3 can be traced to other DNA sequences in this sample. V and J are TRBV5-1 and TRBJ2-5; no reliable D call. V lost 0 bases and J 2 bases, leaving 5 bases between the germline ends. CDR1 and CDR2 (germline): SGHRS, YFSETQ. The CDR3 spans 13 residues. CDR3: CASSLGQQETQYF. The CDR3 nucleotides are TGCGCCAGCAGCTTGGGTCAGCAAGAGACCCAGTACTTC.

This chain links TRBV5-1 with TRBJ1-1; 7 bases line up with TRBD1. Germline V gives CDR1 SGHRS, CDR2 YFSETQ. Trimming took 0 bases from V and 0 from J; bases not matched to a gene: 5. The CDR3 has 16 residues. The CDR3, as DNA: TGCGCCAGCAGCTTGGAGGCAGGGGGAGTGAACACTGAAGCTTTCTTT. It translates to CASSLEAGGVNTEAFF.

V and J are TRBV28 and TRBJ1-5; no definite D call. The CDR3 is 13 amino acids. Germline CDR1 is MDHEN and CDR2 is SYDVKM. The V end lost 7 bases, the J end lost 5 bases, and 12 bases lay between the germline ends. The CDR3 DNA reads TGTGCCAGCACCGTTGGTGTTTATCAGCCCCAGCATTTT. Translation: CASTVGVYQPQHF.

This chain uses TRBV6-5 with TRBJ1-6, with D hard to call. The CDR3 is 13 residues long. V lost 6 bases and J 7 bases, leaving 10 bases between the germline ends. In germline, CDR1 is MNHEY, CDR2 SVGAGI. The CDR3 coding sequence is TGTGCCAGCAGCTCTGAGTACAATTCACCCCTCCACTTT. This codes for CASSSEYNSPLHF.

This clone was seen a handful of times. The rearrangement uses TRBV5-1 and TRBJ1-2; no reliable D call. This CDR3 region has 14 residues. CDR1 is SGHRS and CDR2 is YFSETQ in the germline V gene. V shed 3 bases and J shed 3 bases, with 12 bases lying between them. Here the CDR3 reads CASSSTSGDYGYTF. In nucleotides, the CDR3 is TGCGCCAGCAGCTCCACGAGCGGCGACTATGGCTACACCTTC.

CDR3 residues: CASSLRSGSNEQYF. The CDR3 DNA sequence: TGCGCCAGCAGCTTGAGAAGCGGGAGCAACGAGCAGTACTTC. The chain has TRBV5-1 and TRBJ2-5, with 8 bases that match TRBD2. The closer fit of TRBJ2-7 to the DNA end suggests the J call may be wrong. Germline V gives CDR1 SGHRS, CDR2 YFSETQ. This CDR3 has 14 amino acids.